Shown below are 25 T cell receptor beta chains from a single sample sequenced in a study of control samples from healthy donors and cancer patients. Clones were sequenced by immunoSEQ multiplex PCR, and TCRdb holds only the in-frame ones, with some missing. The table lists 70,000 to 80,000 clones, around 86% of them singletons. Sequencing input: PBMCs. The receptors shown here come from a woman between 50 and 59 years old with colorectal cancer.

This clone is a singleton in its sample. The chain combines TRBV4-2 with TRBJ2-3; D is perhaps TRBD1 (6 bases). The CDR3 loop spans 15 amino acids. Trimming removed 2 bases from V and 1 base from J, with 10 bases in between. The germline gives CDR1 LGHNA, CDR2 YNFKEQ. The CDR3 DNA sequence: TGTGCCAGCAGCCAATCGGGACAACGCACAGATACGCAGTATTTT. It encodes CASSQSGQRTDTQYF.

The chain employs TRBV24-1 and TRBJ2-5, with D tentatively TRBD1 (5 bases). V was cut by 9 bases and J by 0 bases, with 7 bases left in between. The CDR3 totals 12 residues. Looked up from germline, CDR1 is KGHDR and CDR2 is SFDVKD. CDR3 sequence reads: CATGHDQETQYF. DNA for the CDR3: TGTGCCACCGGACACGACCAAGAGACCCAGTACTTC.

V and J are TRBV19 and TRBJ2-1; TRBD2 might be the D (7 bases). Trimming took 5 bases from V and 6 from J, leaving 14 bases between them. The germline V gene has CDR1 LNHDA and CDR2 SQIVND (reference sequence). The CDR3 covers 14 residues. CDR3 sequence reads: CASSQQGGTNEQFF. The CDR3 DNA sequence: TGTGCCAGTAGTCAACAGGGAGGGACCAATGAGCAGTTCTTC.

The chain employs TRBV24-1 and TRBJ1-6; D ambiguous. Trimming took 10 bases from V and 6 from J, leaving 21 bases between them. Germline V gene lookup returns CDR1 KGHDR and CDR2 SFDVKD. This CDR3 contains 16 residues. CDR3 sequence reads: CATTPPYLDSNSPLHF. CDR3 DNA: TGTGCCACGACGCCCCCCTATTTGGACTCTAATTCACCCCTCCACTTT.

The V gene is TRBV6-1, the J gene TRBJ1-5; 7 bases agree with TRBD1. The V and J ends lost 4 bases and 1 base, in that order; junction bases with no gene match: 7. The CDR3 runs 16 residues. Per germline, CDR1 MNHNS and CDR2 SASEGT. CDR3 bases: TGTGCCAGCAGTGCCCAGGGGGGTTGGAGCAATCAGCCCCAGCATTTT. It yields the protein CASSAQGGWSNQPQHF.

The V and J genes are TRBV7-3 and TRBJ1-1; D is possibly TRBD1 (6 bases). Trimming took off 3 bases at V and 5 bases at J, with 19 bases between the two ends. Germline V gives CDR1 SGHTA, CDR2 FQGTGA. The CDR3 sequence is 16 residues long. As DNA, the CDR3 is TGTGCCAGCAGCTTGCAGCCCTCGGGGCAGGGGACTGAAGCTTTCTTT. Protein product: CASSLQPSGQGTEAFF.

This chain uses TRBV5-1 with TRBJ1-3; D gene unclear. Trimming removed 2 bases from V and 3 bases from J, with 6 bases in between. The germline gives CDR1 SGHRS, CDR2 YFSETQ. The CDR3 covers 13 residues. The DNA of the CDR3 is TGCGCCAGCAGCTTCACGGTTGGAAACACCATATATTTT. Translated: CASSFTVGNTIYF.

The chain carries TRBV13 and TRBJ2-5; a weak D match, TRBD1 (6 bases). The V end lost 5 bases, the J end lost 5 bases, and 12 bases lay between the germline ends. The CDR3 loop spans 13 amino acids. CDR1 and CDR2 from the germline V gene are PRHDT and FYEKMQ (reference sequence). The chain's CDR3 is CASSRRDTETQYF. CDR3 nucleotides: TGTGCCAGCAGCCGCCGGGACACTGAGACCCAGTACTTC.

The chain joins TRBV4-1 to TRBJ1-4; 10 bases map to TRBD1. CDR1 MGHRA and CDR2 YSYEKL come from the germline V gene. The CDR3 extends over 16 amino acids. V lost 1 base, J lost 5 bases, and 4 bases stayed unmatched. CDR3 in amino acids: CASSQAGTGANEKLFF. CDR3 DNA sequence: TGCGCCAGCAGCCAAGCTGGGACAGGGGCGAATGAAAAACTGTTTTTT.

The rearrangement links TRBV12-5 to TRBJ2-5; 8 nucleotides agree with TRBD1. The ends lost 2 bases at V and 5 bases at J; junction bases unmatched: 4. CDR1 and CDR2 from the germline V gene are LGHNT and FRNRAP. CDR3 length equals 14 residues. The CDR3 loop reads CASGLSGGEETQYF. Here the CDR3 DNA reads TGTGCTAGTGGTTTGTCAGGGGGCGAGGAGACCCAGTACTTC.

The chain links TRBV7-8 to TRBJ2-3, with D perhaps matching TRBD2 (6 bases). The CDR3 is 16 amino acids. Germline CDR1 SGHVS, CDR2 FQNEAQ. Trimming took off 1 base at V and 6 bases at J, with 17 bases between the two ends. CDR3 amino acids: CASSLVSRAGWDTQYF. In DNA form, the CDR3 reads TGTGCCAGCAGCTTAGTTAGCAGGGCGGGGTGGGATACGCAGTATTTT.

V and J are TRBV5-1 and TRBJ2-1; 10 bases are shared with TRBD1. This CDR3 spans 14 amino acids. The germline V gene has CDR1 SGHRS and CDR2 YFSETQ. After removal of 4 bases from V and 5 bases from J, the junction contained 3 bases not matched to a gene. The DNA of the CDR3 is TGCGCCAGCAGCCCGGGGACAGGGGACAATGAGCAGTTCTTC. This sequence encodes CASSPGTGDNEQFF.

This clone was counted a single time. CDR3 coding DNA: TGCGCCAGCAGCTTGGAGTTTAGCGGGGGACCTTACAATGAGCAGTTCTTC. Its protein product is CASSLEFSGGPYNEQFF. The chain carries TRBV5-1 and TRBJ2-1, with 9 bases aligning to TRBD2. The V gene's germline CDR1 is SGHRS and CDR2 YFSETQ. This CDR3 has 17 amino acids. Trimming cost V 0 bases and J 4 bases; bases outside gene matches: 8.

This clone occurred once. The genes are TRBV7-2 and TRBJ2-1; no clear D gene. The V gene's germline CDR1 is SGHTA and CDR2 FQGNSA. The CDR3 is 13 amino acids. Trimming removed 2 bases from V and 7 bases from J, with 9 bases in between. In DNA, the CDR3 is TGTGCCAGCAGCTTACTGGGGTTAAATGAGCAGTTCTTC. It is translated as CASSLLGLNEQFF.

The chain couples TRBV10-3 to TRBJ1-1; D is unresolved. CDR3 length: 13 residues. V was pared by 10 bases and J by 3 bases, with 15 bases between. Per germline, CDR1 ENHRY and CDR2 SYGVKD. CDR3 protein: CATARGSDTEAFF. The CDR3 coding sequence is TGTGCCACGGCGCGGGGATCAGACACTGAAGCTTTCTTT.

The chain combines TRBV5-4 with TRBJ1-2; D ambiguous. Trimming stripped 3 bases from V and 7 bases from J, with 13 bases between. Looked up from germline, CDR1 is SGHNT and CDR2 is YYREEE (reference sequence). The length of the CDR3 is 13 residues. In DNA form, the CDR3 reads TGTGCCAGCAGCTCCGACACTCACGGTGGCTACACCTTC. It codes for CASSSDTHGGYTF.

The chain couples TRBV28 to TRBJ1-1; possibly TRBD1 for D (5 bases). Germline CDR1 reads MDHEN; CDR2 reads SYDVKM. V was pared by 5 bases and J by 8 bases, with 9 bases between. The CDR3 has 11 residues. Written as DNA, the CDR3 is TGTGCCAGCAGTGTGGACATGGAAGCTTTCTTT. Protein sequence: CASSVDMEAFF.

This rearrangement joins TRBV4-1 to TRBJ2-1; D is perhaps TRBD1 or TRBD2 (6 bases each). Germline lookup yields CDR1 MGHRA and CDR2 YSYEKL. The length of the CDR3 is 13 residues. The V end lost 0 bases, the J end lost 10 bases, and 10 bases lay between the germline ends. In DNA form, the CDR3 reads TGCGCCAGCAGCCAAGATCGGGGGCTGGAGCAGTTCTTC. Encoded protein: CASSQDRGLEQFF.

CDR3 amino acids: CASGPLPSGGAVWTQYF. CDR3 coding DNA: TGTGCCAGTGGACCCCTGCCTAGCGGGGGGGCTGTATGGACGCAGTATTTT. The chain recombines TRBV19 with TRBJ2-3; 12 nucleotides agree with TRBD2. This CDR3 has 17 residues. The V gene's germline CDR1 is LNHDA and CDR2 SQIVND (reference sequence). V lost 8 bases and J lost 9; bases outside the gene matches: 18. Complete variable domain (other parts from reference TRBV19 and TRBJ2-3): DGGITQSPKYLFRKEGQNVTLSCEQNLNHDAMYWYRQDPGQGLRLIYYSQIVNDFQKGDIAEGYSVSREKKESFPLTVTSAQKNPTAFYLCASGPLPSGGAVWTQYFGPGTRLTVL.

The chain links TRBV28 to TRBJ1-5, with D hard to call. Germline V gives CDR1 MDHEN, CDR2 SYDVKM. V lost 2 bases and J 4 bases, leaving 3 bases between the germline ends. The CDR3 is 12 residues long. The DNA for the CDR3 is TGTGCCAGCAGTTTACCGAATCAGCCCCAGCATTTT. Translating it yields CASSLPNQPQHF.

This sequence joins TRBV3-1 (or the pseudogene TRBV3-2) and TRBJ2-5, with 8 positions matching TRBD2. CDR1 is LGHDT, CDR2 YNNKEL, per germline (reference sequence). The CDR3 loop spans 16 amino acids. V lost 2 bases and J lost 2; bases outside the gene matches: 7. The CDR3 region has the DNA TGTGCCAGCAGCCAAAGCAGCGGGGGACCTCAAGAGACCCAGTACTTC. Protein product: CASSQSSGGPQETQYF.

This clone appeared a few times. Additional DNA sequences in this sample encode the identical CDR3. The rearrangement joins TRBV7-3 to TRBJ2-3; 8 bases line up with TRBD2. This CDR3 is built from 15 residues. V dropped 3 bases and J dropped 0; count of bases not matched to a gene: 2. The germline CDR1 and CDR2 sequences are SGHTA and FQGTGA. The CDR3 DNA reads TGTGCCAGCAGCTTCGCGGGGGGAAGCACAGATACGCAGTATTTT. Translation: CASSFAGGSTDTQYF.

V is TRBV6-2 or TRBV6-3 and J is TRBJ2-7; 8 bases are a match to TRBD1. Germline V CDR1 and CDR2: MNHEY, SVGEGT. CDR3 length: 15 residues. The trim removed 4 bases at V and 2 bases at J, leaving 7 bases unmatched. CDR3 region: CASSLTGAYTYEQYV. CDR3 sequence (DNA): TGTGCCAGCAGTTTGACAGGGGCTTATACCTACGAGCAGTACGTC.

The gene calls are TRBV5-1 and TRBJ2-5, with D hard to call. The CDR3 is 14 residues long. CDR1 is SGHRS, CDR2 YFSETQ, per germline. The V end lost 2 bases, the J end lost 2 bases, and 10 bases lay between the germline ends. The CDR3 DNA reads TGCGCCAGCAGCTTTATGGGGATACAAGAGACCCAGTACTTC. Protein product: CASSFMGIQETQYF.

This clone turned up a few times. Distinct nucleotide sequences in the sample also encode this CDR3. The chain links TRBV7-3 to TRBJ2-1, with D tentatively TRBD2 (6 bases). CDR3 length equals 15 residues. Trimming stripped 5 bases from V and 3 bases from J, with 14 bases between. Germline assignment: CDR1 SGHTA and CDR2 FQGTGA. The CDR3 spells CASSPTGDGYNEQFF. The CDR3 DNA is TGTGCCAGCAGCCCTACGGGGGACGGCTACAATGAGCAGTTCTTC.